A single sample is the source of the 10 T cell receptor beta chains below, sequenced in a study of shared clonotypes between healthy human individuals. TCRdb's copy holds only in-frame clones and misses some; the assay was immunoSEQ multiplex PCR. The sample carries millions of clones, about 95% recorded once. Naive CD8 cells lacked CD45RO, underwent positive selection for CCR7 and left out terminally differentiated effector memory CD45RA+ cells. Sample: naive CD8+ T cells sorted from blood. These receptors were collected from a man aged 18-30 years in good health.

This clone was found once. The chain is built from TRBV30 and TRBJ2-1, with TRBD1 matching over 9 bases. Germline loops: CDR1 GTSNPN, CDR2 SVGIG (reference sequence). The CDR3 covers 13 residues. Trimming removed 4 bases from V and 6 bases from J; junction bases left unmatched: 4. CDR3: CAWTRTGANEQFF. The DNA of the CDR3 is TGTGCCTGGACAAGGACAGGGGCCAATGAGCAGTTCTTC. Based on the CDR3 plus reference TRBV30 and TRBJ2-1, the full variable domain is SQTIHQWPATLVQPVGSPLSLECTVEGTSNPNLYWYRQAAGRGLQLLFYSVGIGQISSEVPQNLSASRPQDRQFILSSKKLLLSDSGFYLCAWTRTGANEQFFGPGTRLTVL.

This clone was counted only a few times. This rearrangement joins TRBV7-9 to TRBJ2-1, with D hard to call. V lost 2 bases and J lost 0, with 8 bases in between. Looked up from germline, CDR1 is SEHNR and CDR2 is FQNEAQ (reference sequence). The CDR3 runs to 15 residues. The CDR3 bases are TGTGCCAGCAGCTTATCACCTGGCTCCTACAATGAGCAGTTCTTC. The encoded protein is CASSLSPGSYNEQFF.

The rearrangement uses TRBV28 and TRBJ2-3, with D hard to call. CDR3 length: 15 amino acids. V was shortened by 3 bases and J by 3 bases, with 13 bases between the two germline ends. Looked up from germline, CDR1 is MDHEN and CDR2 is SYDVKM. CDR3 DNA sequence: TGTGCCAGCAGTTTGACGGCCAGTTTTACAGATACGCAGTATTTT. Amino acid sequence: CASSLTASFTDTQYF.

The sample holds one count of this clone. V is TRBV4-3 and J is TRBJ1-1; D is possibly TRBD1 (6 bases). The CDR3 is 16 amino acids. Deletions cut 0 bases from V and 3 bases from J, with 14 bases between. Germline CDR1 and CDR2: LGHNA and YSLEER. CDR3 sequence: CASSQDLWGADTEAFF. CDR3 coding DNA: TGCGCCAGCAGCCAAGATCTTTGGGGGGCGGACACTGAAGCTTTCTTT.

On this clone: Relative to the germline gene, one junction end is altered; a read error may explain this. The rearrangement uses TRBV6-6 and TRBJ2-6; 7 nucleotides match TRBD1. CDR3 length equals 16 residues. CDR1 and CDR2 from the germline V gene are MNHNY and SVGAGI (reference sequence). CDR3 residues: CAISPKTGAGANVLTF. The CDR3 DNA follows: TGTGCCATCAGTCCCAAAACAGGGGCTGGGGCCAACGTCCTGACTTTC.

The chain has TRBV5-1 and TRBJ2-1; the match to TRBD1 covers 7 bases. This CDR3 contains 17 residues. Germline-derived CDR1 and CDR2 are SGHRS and YFSETQ. The junction had 12 bases not matched to a gene; V was cut back by 2 bases and J by 4 bases. CDR3 nucleotide sequence: TGCGCCAGCAGCTTAGGGTACAGGGGCTTAGGGTACAATGAGCAGTTCTTC. Protein product: CASSLGYRGLGYNEQFF. The full variable domain, its missing parts supplied by reference TRBV5-1 and TRBJ2-1, is KAGVTQTPRYLIKTRGQQVTLSCSPISGHRSVSWYQQTPGQGLQFLFEYFSETQRNKGNFPGRFSGRQFSNSRSEMNVSTLELGDSALYLCASSLGYRGLGYNEQFFGPGTRLTVL.

The chain employs TRBV6-1 and TRBJ1-6; 8 nucleotides agree with TRBD1. Germline V CDR1 and CDR2: MNHNS, SASEGT. The V gene end was trimmed by 5 bases and the J gene end by 8 bases; junction bases not matched to a gene: 5. This CDR3 spans 14 amino acids. CDR3 DNA: TGTGCCAGCAGTTCCGGGACAGGCTATTCACCCCTCCACTTT. It encodes CASSSGTGYSPLHF.

A note on this clone: At the DNA level, this CDR3 is encoded by other sequences in the same sample as well. The chain employs TRBV27 and TRBJ1-1; D not resolved. Looked up from germline, CDR1 is MNHEY and CDR2 is SMNVEV (reference sequence). CDR3 length equals 13 residues. Trimming left V 1 base short and J 2 bases short, with 5 bases between. DNA for the CDR3: TGTGCCAGCAGTTTATGGGCAAACACTGAAGCTTTCTTT. It translates to CASSLWANTEAFF.

This chain uses TRBV5-1 with TRBJ1-2; D not resolved. The CDR3 spans 13 residues. The V end was cut by 2 bases, the J end by 1 base, with 6 bases between. Germline loops: CDR1 SGHRS, CDR2 YFSETQ. CDR3 sequence: CASSLADNYGYTF. CDR3 DNA sequence: TGCGCCAGCAGCTTAGCAGATAACTATGGCTACACCTTC.

The chain carries TRBV7-9 and TRBJ2-5, with D possibly TRBD2 on 5 matching bases. Trimming pared 1 base from V and 1 base from J, leaving 7 bases between. Germline V gives CDR1 SEHNR, CDR2 FQNEAQ (reference sequence). The CDR3 runs to 14 residues. CDR3 sequence: CASSLVLAQETQYF. The CDR3 bases are TGTGCCAGCAGCTTAGTGCTAGCCCAAGAGACCCAGTACTTC.